What follows are 29 T cell receptor beta chains derived from one specimen sequenced in a study of cytomegalovirus exposure and HLA in healthy donors. PCR was performed using 60 Vbeta and 13 Jbeta primers. Method: immunoSEQ multiplex PCR; TCRdb's copy keeps in-frame clones and lacks some. This sample has 200,000 or so clones; more than 85% occur once, and the top ten carry approximately 0.23%. Sequenced: PBMCs. Every receptor here comes from a girl under three years old in good health and CMV-seronegative.

This clone was detected only once. This rearrangement joins TRBV6-6 to TRBJ2-7, with 8 bases matching TRBD1. The CDR3 spans 15 residues. Looked up from germline, CDR1 is MNHNY and CDR2 is SVGAGI (reference sequence). V lost 4 bases to trimming and J lost 2 bases; unmatched junction nucleotides: 7. The CDR3 spells CASSSTHRGTYEQYF. The CDR3 DNA follows: TGTGCCAGCAGTTCCACTCACAGGGGGACCTACGAGCAGTACTTC.

The chain joins TRBV1 to TRBJ2-1; the D call in the table, TRBD2, was not verified against the DNA. TRBV1 is labeled a pseudogene. This CDR3 comprises 17 residues. The CDR3: CTSSRGPSGRAFHEQFF. Here the CDR3 DNA reads TGCACCAGCAGCCGAGGCCCGAGCGGGAGGGCGTTTCATGAGCAGTTCTTC.

The chain links TRBV12-5 to TRBJ1-1, with 10 positions matching TRBD1. CDR1 and CDR2 from the germline V gene are LGHNT and FRNRAP. Trimming at V came to 6 bases and at J to 5 bases, leaving 6 bases not matched to a gene. This CDR3 region has 14 residues. CDR3 sequence (DNA): TGTGCTAGTGGCCTGACAGGGGGCTGGACTGAAGCTTTCTTT. This translates into CASGLTGGWTEAFF.

The gene calls are TRBV15 and TRBJ1-5, with D tentatively TRBD1 (6 bases). Germline V gene data show CDR1 as LNHNV and CDR2 as YYDKDF (reference sequence). V was cut by 4 bases and J by 1 base, with 17 bases left in between. This CDR3 comprises 17 residues. This CDR3 reads CATSIRLQQGSNQPQHF. The CDR3 DNA reads as TGTGCCACCAGCATTCGCTTACAACAGGGAAGCAATCAGCCCCAGCATTTT.

The chain carries TRBV6-6 and TRBJ2-7; D is uncertain. Germline CDR1 MNHNY, CDR2 SVGAGI (reference sequence). The V and J ends lost 2 bases and 2 bases respectively, with 10 bases between them. The CDR3 has 14 residues. The CDR3 nucleotides are TGTGCCAGCAGTTACGTCTCAGTCCCCTACGAGCAGTACTTC. This encodes CASSYVSVPYEQYF.

The chain recombines TRBV10-3 with TRBJ1-2, with D possibly being TRBD1 (6 bases). V shed 6 bases and J shed 3 bases, with 20 bases lying between them. The CDR3 is 16 residues long. Looked up from germline, CDR1 is ENHRY and CDR2 is SYGVKD. The CDR3 loop reads CAIRKEPGSGDYGYTF. CDR3 nucleotide sequence: TGTGCCATCAGGAAAGAACCAGGGTCAGGGGACTATGGCTACACCTTC.

This clone was detected once. The rearrangement links TRBV6-5 to TRBJ2-5; D uncertain. The CDR3 totals 14 residues. The V gene lost 2 bases and the J gene lost 1 base, with 8 bases spanning the gap. Germline values: CDR1 MNHEY, CDR2 SVGAGI. The CDR3 nucleotides are TGTGCCAGCAGTTACCTCAGGTCCCAAGAGACCCAGTACTTC. Protein sequence: CASSYLRSQETQYF.

The chain is built from TRBV25-1 and TRBJ1-1; D uncertain. V gave up 7 bases and J gave up 0 bases, with 3 bases separating them. There are 11 residues in the CDR3. CDR1 and CDR2 (germline): MGHDK, SYGVNS. In DNA, the CDR3 is TGTGCCAGCACCTTGAACACTGAAGCTTTCTTT. Translated: CASTLNTEAFF.

V gene TRBV19 combines with J gene TRBJ2-5; 7 bases are a match to TRBD2. Germline CDR1 is LNHDA and CDR2 is SQIVND (reference sequence). V lost 5 bases to trimming and J lost 3 bases; unmatched junction nucleotides: 6. The CDR3 consists of 14 residues. The CDR3 sequence is CASSHLGGKETQYF. CDR3 nucleotides: TGTGCCAGTAGTCACTTGGGGGGGAAAGAGACCCAGTACTTC.

The rearrangement joins TRBV2 to TRBJ2-1; D remains unclear. This CDR3 spans 15 amino acids. Germline CDR1 is SNHLY and CDR2 is FYNNEI. Deletions cut 9 bases from V and 0 bases from J, with 15 bases between. CDR3 sequence (DNA): TGTGCCAGAAAGCAGGCGCAACCCTCCTACAATGAGCAGTTCTTC. Translating it yields CARKQAQPSYNEQFF.

This rearrangement joins TRBV30 to TRBJ1-1; D gene uncertain. Per the germline V gene, CDR1 is GTSNPN and CDR2 is SVGIG (reference sequence). This CDR3 is built from 13 residues. V was cut by 0 bases and J by 5 bases, with 10 bases left in between. The CDR3 here is CAWSVGPGTEAFF. The CDR3 DNA reads as TGTGCCTGGAGTGTGGGTCCCGGGACTGAAGCTTTCTTT.

The rearrangement uses TRBV25-1 and TRBJ2-3; 8 bases agree with TRBD2. Trimming removed 8 bases from V and 2 bases from J; junction bases left unmatched: 6. The length of the CDR3 is 14 residues. Germline loops: CDR1 MGHDK, CDR2 SYGVNS. The CDR3 here is CASAIAGITDTQYF. The CDR3 region has the DNA TGTGCCAGCGCTATAGCGGGAATCACAGATACGCAGTATTTT.

The chain is built from TRBV7-3 and TRBJ2-3; D possibly corresponds to TRBD1 (6 bases). The CDR3 has 16 amino acids. V was pared by 5 bases and J by 3 bases, with 18 bases between. Per the germline V gene, CDR1 is SGHTA and CDR2 is FQGTGA. For the CDR3, the DNA is TGTGCCAGCAGCCTCGGACAGTGGTTGGGGACAGATACGCAGTATTTT. It specifies CASSLGQWLGTDTQYF. The full variable domain, rest sourced from reference TRBV7-3 and TRBJ2-3, is GAGVSQTPSNKVTEKGKYVELRCDPISGHTALYWYRQSLGQGPEFLIYFQGTGAADDSGLPNDRFFAVRPEGSVSTLKIQRTERGDSAVYLCASSLGQWLGTDTQYFGPGTRLTVL.

The J gene is TRBJ2-7, the V gene TRBV27; 10 nucleotides agree with TRBD1. CDR3 length: 15 amino acids. The J segment lost 0 bases and the V segment lost 5 bases, leaving 4 bases of the junction unmatched. Per germline, CDR1 MNHEY and CDR2 SMNVEV (reference sequence). Written as DNA, the CDR3 is TGTGCCAGCAGTGGGACAGGGGACCGCTCCTACGAGCAGTACTTC. Its protein is CASSGTGDRSYEQYF.

The gene calls are TRBV10-3 and TRBJ1-5; D is possibly TRBD1 (5 bases). Germline V gives CDR1 ENHRY, CDR2 SYGVKD. The CDR3 length is 14 residues. Trimming removed 4 bases at V and 7 bases at J, with 14 bases between. CDR3 amino acids: CAISGDAGLQPQHF. CDR3 bases: TGTGCCATCAGTGGAGATGCAGGGTTGCAGCCCCAGCATTTT.

This sequence joins TRBV6-5 and TRBJ1-1, with D possibly TRBD1 on 5 matching bases. The CDR3 has 13 amino acids. Per germline, CDR1 MNHEY and CDR2 SVGAGI. Trimming stripped 3 bases from V and 3 bases from J, with 8 bases between. CDR3 residues: CASSYKGYTEAFF. The DNA for the CDR3 is TGTGCCAGCAGTTATAAGGGGTACACTGAAGCTTTCTTT.

The chain links TRBV13 to TRBJ1-1; 11 nucleotides line up with TRBD1. The ends lost 3 bases at V and 4 bases at J; junction bases unmatched: 1. The CDR3 contains 14 residues. Germline V gene lookup returns CDR1 PRHDT and CDR2 FYEKMQ (reference sequence). CDR3 DNA: TGTGCCAGCAGCTTGGGGACAGGGGGCACTGAAGCTTTCTTT. Translation: CASSLGTGGTEAFF.

The chain employs TRBV5-1 and TRBJ2-1; D is perhaps TRBD2 (6 bases). The length of the CDR3 is 15 residues. V was trimmed by 4 bases and J by 0 bases, leaving 11 bases between them. CDR1 SGHRS and CDR2 YFSETQ come from the germline V gene. As DNA, the CDR3 is TGCGCCAGCAGCCGGGACGGGGGCTCCTACAATGAGCAGTTCTTC. Translating gives CASSRDGGSYNEQFF.

The chain is built from TRBV9 and TRBJ2-1; 9 bases match TRBD2. This CDR3 is 16 amino acids long. V trimming: 4 bases; J trimming: 5 bases; junction bases outside the gene matches: 10. Germline V lookup: CDR1 SGDLS, CDR2 YYNGEE. The DNA of the CDR3 is TGTGCCAGCAGCCCCGCCGGGAGCGGGGGGAACAATGAGCAGTTCTTC. Protein: CASSPAGSGGNNEQFF.

Here the CDR3 reads CASSFRVVGTDTQYF. As DNA, the CDR3 is TGTGCCAGCAGCTTTCGGGTCGTAGGCACAGATACGCAGTATTTT. The chain has TRBV11-2 and TRBJ2-3; D is uncertain. The V gene's germline CDR1 is SGHAT and CDR2 FQNNGV. Trimming cost V 3 bases and J 1 base, with 11 bases left between them. CDR3 length: 15 amino acids.

This clone was seen once. The J gene is TRBJ2-1, the V gene TRBV13, with 7 bases identical to TRBD1. The V segment lost 7 bases and the J segment 9 bases; nucleotides outside the gene matches: 6. Germline CDR1 reads PRHDT; CDR2 reads FYEKMQ (reference sequence). CDR3 length: 12 residues. This CDR3 is CASKGAAGEQFF. The CDR3 coding sequence is TGTGCCAGCAAGGGGGCCGCTGGTGAGCAGTTCTTC.

The rearrangement links TRBV6-5 to TRBJ2-7; TRBD1 agrees at 8 bases. The CDR3 is 14 residues long. The J segment lost 4 bases and the V segment lost 6 bases, leaving 8 bases of the junction unmatched. Germline V CDR1 and CDR2: MNHEY, SVGAGI. CDR3 in DNA: TGTGCCAGCAGACTCGACAGGGGTGGATACGAGCAGTACTTC. Translating it yields CASRLDRGGYEQYF.

The J gene is TRBJ1-4, the V gene TRBV9; no firm D call. The CDR3 contains 13 residues. V shed 7 bases and J shed 0 bases, with 7 bases lying between them. The germline CDR1 and CDR2 sequences are SGDLS and YYNGEE. The CDR3 DNA follows: TGTGCCAGCGGGAGTCCAACTAATGAAAAACTGTTTTTT. Protein product: CASGSPTNEKLFF. The full variable domain, completed using reference TRBV9 and TRBJ1-4, is DSGVTQTPKHLITATGQRVTLRCSPRSGDLSVYWYQQSLDQGLQFLIQYYNGEERAKGNILERFSAQQFPDLHSELNLSSLELGDSALYFCASGSPTNEKLFFGSGTQLSVL.

The chain recombines TRBV4-1 with TRBJ2-7, with D possibly being TRBD1 (6 bases). The V gene's germline CDR1 is MGHRA and CDR2 YSYEKL. Trimming cost V 4 bases and J 1 base, with 17 bases left between them. The CDR3 covers 16 residues. The CDR3 nucleotides read TGCGCCAGCAGCCCTACGGAGGACAGATTTTCCTACGAGCAGTACTTC. This codes for CASSPTEDRFSYEQYF.

The chain uses TRBV18 and TRBJ1-4, with no clear D. This CDR3 region has 12 residues. Trimming stripped 6 bases from V and 4 bases from J, with 6 bases between. CDR1 and CDR2 from the germline V gene are KGHSH and LQKENI. CDR3 nucleotides: TGTGCCAGCTCTTTCTATAATGAAAAACTGTTTTTT. Translated, it gives CASSFYNEKLFF.

In DNA, the CDR3 is TGTGCCTGTACCCCATCCCAGAACACTGAAGCTTTCTTT. Amino acid sequence: CACTPSQNTEAFF. The chain combines TRBV19 with TRBJ1-1, with unresolved D. The CDR3 runs 13 residues. V was shortened by 11 bases and J by 1 base, with 14 bases between the two germline ends. CDR1 and CDR2 from the germline V gene are LNHDA and SQIVND (reference sequence).

The chain joins TRBV27 to TRBJ2-7; the D gene is possibly TRBD2 (5 bases). Deletions cut 2 bases from V and 3 bases from J, with 11 bases between. The length of the CDR3 is 14 residues. The germline gives CDR1 MNHEY, CDR2 SMNVEV (reference sequence). The CDR3 loop reads CASSLGLAGYEQYF. The CDR3 nucleotides read TGTGCCAGCAGTTTAGGGCTAGCAGGCTACGAGCAGTACTTC.

This rearrangement joins TRBV18 to TRBJ1-1, with a tentative D call TRBD1 (6 bases). CDR1 is KGHSH and CDR2 is LQKENI in the germline V gene. The CDR3 extends over 13 amino acids. Deletions cut 5 bases from V and 6 bases from J, with 13 bases between. The CDR3 DNA is TGTGCCAGCTCATCTTCAGGGGAAGCTGAAGCTTTCTTT. Residues: CASSSSGEAEAFF.

Here the CDR3 reads CASSGDTGWPHPSSYNEQFF. CDR3 nucleotide sequence: TGCGCCAGCAGCGGCGATACAGGGTGGCCTCACCCAAGCTCCTACAATGAGCAGTTCTTC. The rearrangement links TRBV5-1 to TRBJ2-1; D is possibly TRBD1 (6 bases). The germline gives CDR1 SGHRS, CDR2 YFSETQ. CDR3 length: 20 amino acids. Trimming took off 4 bases at V and 0 bases at J, with 26 bases between the two ends. The whole variable domain, filled in from reference TRBV5-1 and TRBJ2-1, reads KAGVTQTPRYLIKTRGQQVTLSCSPISGHRSVSWYQQTPGQGLQFLFEYFSETQRNKGNFPGRFSGRQFSNSRSEMNVSTLELGDSALYLCASSGDTGWPHPSSYNEQFFGPGTRLTVL.